A single sample is the source of the 25 T cell receptor beta chains below, sequenced in a study of human T cells and chemical hapten exposure. One entry per CDR3 protein results from TCRdb running MiXCR on the RACE reads. The sample has 150,000 to 200,000 distinct CDR3 sequences; under 30% are singletons. As to time point: patch test 3, about 24 weeks after DPC sensitization. Indicated treatment: therapeutic diphenylcyclopropenone sensitization with weekly scalp DPC. The specimen was whole blood, collected in connection with sensitization to the hapten diphenylcyclopropenone (DPC). Source of these receptors: a woman between 35 and 50 years old with alopecia areata. Some clones in this sample may be carry-over from other donors' samples.

In its sample, this clonotype was seen once. The gene calls are TRBV5-1 and TRBJ2-7, with D possibly TRBD1 on 5 matching bases. The germline V and J ends were trimmed by 0 bases and 2 bases, with 9 bases remaining between them. This CDR3 has 14 amino acids. Germline CDR1 SGHRS, CDR2 YFSETQ. The CDR3 reads CASSLGQTTYEQYF. DNA for the CDR3: TGCGCCAGCAGCTTGGGACAGACCACCTACGAGCAGTACTTC. The variable domain in full, with the rest retrieved from reference TRBV5-1 and TRBJ2-7, is KAGVTQTPRYLIKTRGQQVTLSCSPISGHRSVSWYQQTPGQGLQFLFEYFSETQRNKGNFPGRFSGRQFSNSRSEMNVSTLELGDSALYLCASSLGQTTYEQYFGPGTRLTVT.

The table lists this clonotype with a few counts. The chain recombines TRBV20-1 with TRBJ1-2, with D perhaps matching TRBD1 (6 bases). V dropped 2 bases and J dropped 6 bases, with 19 bases sitting between them. The CDR3 consists of 15 residues. Looked up from germline, CDR1 is DFQATT and CDR2 is SNEGSKA (reference sequence). The CDR3 region is CSARPPLGRGDGYTF. Here the CDR3 DNA reads TGCAGTGCTAGACCCCCCTTAGGCAGGGGTGATGGCTACACCTTC.

This clonotype was detected only a few times. The gene calls are TRBV20-1 and TRBJ2-2; TRBD2 agrees at 8 bases. The junction had 6 bases not matched to a gene; V was cut back by 0 bases and J by 3 bases. This CDR3 region has 16 residues. CDR1 is DFQATT, CDR2 SNEGSKA, per germline (reference sequence). The CDR3 loop is CSARDLSGGDTGELFF. The CDR3 DNA reads as TGCAGTGCTAGAGATCTCAGCGGGGGAGACACCGGGGAGCTGTTTTTT.

There are a few counts of this clonotype. The chain has TRBV29-1 and TRBJ2-5, with TRBD2 matching over 7 bases. This CDR3 has 14 residues. CDR1 is SQVTM and CDR2 is ANQGSEA in the germline V gene. Trimming took 7 bases from V and 4 from J; bases not matched to a gene: 12. DNA for the CDR3: TGCAGCGCCACCCCCCCGGGGGGTTCAGAGACCCAGTACTTC. Protein product: CSATPPGGSETQYF. Full variable domain (missing parts from reference TRBV29-1 and TRBJ2-5): SAVISQKPSRDICQRGTSLTIQCQVDSQVTMMFWYRQQPGQSLTLIATANQGSEATYESGFVIDKFPISRPNLTFSTLTVSNMSPEDSSIYLCSATPPGGSETQYFGPGTRLLVL.

Concerning this clonotype itself: At one end the junction does not follow the germline gene, possibly because of a read error. The rearrangement links TRBV28 to TRBJ1-5; the D gene is possibly TRBD1 (6 bases). The CDR3 runs 12 residues. The germline CDR1 and CDR2 sequences are MDHEN and SYDVKM. This CDR3 reads CACRGPHQPQHF. The CDR3 region has the DNA TGTGCCTGCAGGGGTCCCCATCAGCCCCAGCATTTT.

This clonotype has more than one count but fewer than ten. J is TRBJ1-5 and V is TRBV6-2 or TRBV6-3; D perhaps matches TRBD1 (6 bases). V dropped 2 bases and J dropped 4 bases, with 12 bases sitting between them. The CDR3 loop spans 15 amino acids. Germline V gene lookup returns CDR1 MNHEY and CDR2 SVGEGT. CDR3 sequence reads: CASSYARQVNQPQHF. The CDR3 DNA reads TGTGCCAGCAGTTACGCCAGACAGGTGAATCAGCCCCAGCATTTT.

There are a few counts of this clonotype. This chain connects TRBV6-1 to TRBJ2-1; 8 nucleotides match TRBD2. CDR3 length equals 14 residues. Germline loops: CDR1 MNHNS, CDR2 SASEGT. The V segment lost 6 bases and the J segment 4 bases; nucleotides outside the gene matches: 5. CDR3 region: CASSLLAAYNEQFF. DNA of the CDR3: TGTGCCAGCAGCCTACTAGCGGCTTACAATGAGCAGTTCTTC.

This clonotype has only a few counts. The chain has TRBV29-1 and TRBJ2-5; 11 nucleotides line up with TRBD2. V was pared by 3 bases and J by 7 bases, with 10 bases of the junction left unmatched. CDR1 and CDR2 from the germline V gene are SQVTM and ANQGSEA. The CDR3 runs to 15 residues. Written as DNA, the CDR3 is TGCAGCGTTGATCGAGGGACTAGCGGAGGGGGGACCCAGTACTTC. It codes for CSVDRGTSGGGTQYF.

This clonotype was found a few times. The chain is built from TRBV28 and TRBJ2-3; a weak D match, TRBD2 (5 bases). Deletions cut 4 bases from V and 6 bases from J, with 20 bases between. The CDR3 spans 16 residues. Germline CDR1 reads MDHEN; CDR2 reads SYDVKM. The CDR3 spells CASSSRYRGRSDTQYF. For the CDR3, the DNA is TGTGCCAGCAGTTCTAGATACCGGGGAAGATCTGATACGCAGTATTTT.

This clonotype appeared a few times. The chain has TRBV20-1 and TRBJ2-2; 8 bases are shared with TRBD2. The CDR3 loop spans 16 amino acids. The junction had 10 bases not matched to a gene; V was cut back by 6 bases and J by 1 base. From germline, CDR1 is DFQATT and CDR2 SNEGSKA (reference sequence). The CDR3 region has the DNA TGCAGTGCCACTCCCCTAGCGGGTTGGAACACCGGGGAGCTGTTTTTT. It specifies CSATPLAGWNTGELFF.

This clonotype was observed a handful of times. The chain combines TRBV28 with TRBJ2-1; possibly TRBD2 for D (7 bases). CDR1 and CDR2 (germline): MDHEN, SYDVKM. V gave up 7 bases and J gave up 2 bases, with 15 bases separating them. The CDR3 consists of 15 residues. The CDR3 reads CASKIGGGAYNEQFF. As DNA, the CDR3 is TGTGCCAGCAAGATAGGGGGGGGGGCCTACAATGAGCAGTTCTTC.

This clonotype was observed a handful of times. V gene TRBV18 combines with J gene TRBJ1-1; no reliable D call. The germline CDR1 and CDR2 sequences are KGHSH and LQKENI. The CDR3 consists of 19 residues. The germline V and J ends were trimmed by 1 base and 1 base, with 22 bases remaining between them. Here the CDR3 reads CASSPRGGSALYRNTEAFF. CDR3 bases: TGTGCCAGCTCACCACGGGGAGGATCAGCCCTTTATAGGAACACTGAAGCTTTCTTT.

This clonotype was picked up a small number of times. The chain uses TRBV21-1 and TRBJ2-5; TRBD2 is the table's D call, not checked against the DNA. TRBV21-1 is a pseudogene segment. The CDR3 runs 12 residues. The CDR3, as DNA: TGTGCCAGCAGCGCCCGCGGGAGGTCCGAGTACTTC. This encodes CASSARGRSEYF.

Only a few counts were recorded for this clonotype. As DNA, the CDR3 is TGTGCCAGCAGCTTGGAGGTGGTTACTAGCGGGCGGACCGGGGAGCTGTTTTTT. It yields the protein CASSLEVVTSGRTGELFF. The chain couples TRBV5-4 to TRBJ2-2, with 9 positions matching TRBD2. The CDR3 has 18 residues. CDR1 SGHNT and CDR2 YYREEE come from the germline V gene (reference sequence). After removal of 0 bases from V and 5 bases from J, the junction contained 11 bases not matched to a gene. Full variable domain (missing parts from reference TRBV5-4 and TRBJ2-2): ETGVTQSPTHLIKTRGQQVTLRCSSQSGHNTVSWYQQALGQGPQFIFQYYREEENGRGNFPPRFSGLQFPNYSSELNVNALELDDSALYLCASSLEVVTSGRTGELFFGEGSRLTVL.

V and J are TRBV18 and TRBJ1-1; 9 nucleotides line up with TRBD1. The germline CDR1 and CDR2 sequences are KGHSH and LQKENI. Losses at the gene ends were 4 bases for V and 1 base for J; bases not matched to a gene: 7. CDR3 length: 16 residues. The CDR3 spells CASSRGRTGANTEAFF. Here the CDR3 DNA reads TGTGCCAGCTCACGGGGCCGGACAGGGGCGAACACTGAAGCTTTCTTT.

The genes are TRBV25-1 and TRBJ2-3, with unresolved D. This CDR3 is built from 11 residues. Germline CDR1 and CDR2: MGHDK and SYGVNS. V gave up 4 bases and J gave up 6 bases, with 5 bases separating them. The CDR3 here is CASSGWDTQYF. CDR3 nucleotides: TGTGCCAGCAGTGGGTGGGATACGCAGTATTTT.

Only a few counts were recorded for this clonotype. The J gene is TRBJ2-7, the V gene TRBV20-1; D remains ambiguous. The V end was cut by 4 bases, the J end by 3 bases, with 10 bases between. The CDR3 extends over 12 amino acids. CDR1 and CDR2 from the germline V gene are DFQATT and SNEGSKA (reference sequence). The CDR3 coding sequence is TGCAGTGCTAATGCTAGAGGCTACGAGCAGTACTTC. It is translated as CSANARGYEQYF.

The rearrangement uses TRBV5-1 and TRBJ2-1, with D unresolved. Trimming cost V 3 bases and J 9 bases, with 19 bases left between them. The germline CDR1 and CDR2 sequences are SGHRS and YFSETQ. This CDR3 contains 15 residues. The CDR3 sequence is CASSSLALRGREQFF. The CDR3 DNA sequence: TGCGCCAGCAGCTCCCTGGCCCTAAGAGGACGTGAGCAGTTCTTC.

The chain combines TRBV24-1 with TRBJ1-5; D perhaps matches TRBD1 (6 bases). In germline, CDR1 is KGHDR, CDR2 SFDVKD. V lost 3 bases to trimming and J lost 2 bases, with 13 bases between them. CDR3 length equals 16 residues. CDR3 residues: CATSDTGTHGNQPQHF. CDR3 DNA: TGTGCCACCAGTGATACAGGGACCCATGGCAATCAGCCCCAGCATTTT.

This clonotype was seen a few times. The chain is built from TRBV20-1 and TRBJ1-2, with 8 positions matching TRBD1. Unmatched junction bases numbered 12, after V lost 5 bases and J lost 4 bases. This CDR3 is built from 15 residues. In germline, CDR1 is DFQATT, CDR2 SNEGSKA (reference sequence). Written as DNA, the CDR3 is TGCAGTGCTGCCCCCCCGGGACAGGCCCCCTATGGCTACACCTTC. Amino acids: CSAAPPGQAPYGYTF.

This chain connects TRBV12-3 or TRBV12-4 to TRBJ1-2; 9 nucleotides match TRBD1. The CDR3 runs 14 residues. V shed 6 bases, J shed 2 bases, and the junction held 4 bases outside the gene matches. The CDR3 sequence: CASSRTGVNYGYTF. The CDR3 DNA reads as TGTGCCAGCAGCCGGACAGGGGTCAACTATGGCTACACCTTC.

This clonotype was picked up a small number of times. The chain recombines TRBV20-1 with TRBJ2-7; 7 nucleotides line up with TRBD2. Germline trimming cut 5 bases from V and 1 base from J; bases unmatched to any gene: 11. Germline V lookup: CDR1 DFQATT, CDR2 SNEGSKA (reference sequence). The CDR3 is made up of 15 amino acids. CDR3 in amino acids: CSAPITGRPSYEQYF. The CDR3 DNA reads TGCAGTGCTCCTATCACCGGGAGGCCTTCCTACGAGCAGTACTTC.

The chain uses TRBV6-2 or TRBV6-3 and TRBJ2-1, with a possible D match to TRBD2 (5 bases). The CDR3 contains 16 residues. Germline V gene lookup returns CDR1 MNHEY and CDR2 SVGEGT. The V gene lost 7 bases and the J gene lost 1 base, with 17 bases spanning the gap. CDR3 coding DNA: TGTGCCAGCAATAATAGGACTTTCCTGTCCTACAATGAGCAGTTCTTC. It specifies CASNNRTFLSYNEQFF.

The chain uses TRBV3-1 and TRBJ2-5; 8 bases match TRBD2. Per germline, CDR1 LGHDT and CDR2 YNNKEL (reference sequence). V lost 1 base to trimming and J lost 4 bases; unmatched junction nucleotides: 11. This CDR3 is built from 17 residues. CDR3 sequence: CASSQVASGRIPETQYF. CDR3 in DNA: TGTGCCAGCAGCCAAGTTGCAAGCGGGAGAATCCCAGAGACCCAGTACTTC.

Here the CDR3 reads CASSLGGITDTQYF. DNA for the CDR3: TGTGCCAGCAGCTTAGGAGGGATCACAGATACGCAGTATTTT. The gene calls are TRBV7-2 and TRBJ2-3; D perhaps matches TRBD2 (5 bases). V shed 1 base and J shed 2 bases, with 7 bases lying between them. The germline gives CDR1 SGHTA, CDR2 FQGNSA. The CDR3 is 14 residues long.